These 9 T cell receptor beta chains came from one sample sequenced in a study of OX40 agonist ivuxolimab in advanced cancers. Libraries were made using the immunoSEQ multiplex PCR assay. TCRdb's version of the immuneACCESS table is confined to in-frame rearrangements and falls short of the full clone set. An unresolved V gene accounts for under half of the shortfall where checked; the remainder is of unknown origin. The sample table holds some 72,000 clones, of which 92% were seen once. Together, the top ten hold about 2.8% of the sample. The sequencing used CD4+ or CD8+ T cells sorted from blood, collected in a trial of the OX40 agonist ivuxolimab. These receptors were collected from an adult with an advanced solid tumor such as melanoma, head and neck, liver or kidney cancer.

This clone has a single count. The chain has TRBV2 and TRBJ1-4; 9 bases agree with TRBD1. Germline V lookup: CDR1 SNHLY, CDR2 FYNNEI. The ends lost 6 bases at V and 6 bases at J; junction bases unmatched: 8. This CDR3 region has 15 residues. CDR3 in DNA: TGTGCCAGCAGGTTACAGGGGGCGCGGGATGAAAAACTGTTTTTT. Amino acids: CASRLQGARDEKLFF.

The chain uses TRBV5-1 and TRBJ1-1, with D unclear. Germline CDR1 is SGHRS and CDR2 is YFSETQ. V was cut by 4 bases and J by 7 bases, with 14 bases left in between. The CDR3 spans 13 residues. The CDR3 bases are TGCGCCAGCAGCCCCTTAACCCGGGTTGAAGCTTTCTTT. Amino acids: CASSPLTRVEAFF.

The chain is built from TRBV28 and TRBJ2-1, with D tentatively TRBD1 (6 bases). The CDR3 sequence is 15 residues long. V lost 5 bases to trimming and J lost 2 bases, with 13 bases between them. Germline V gives CDR1 MDHEN, CDR2 SYDVKM. The CDR3 loop reads CASSATGQAYNEQFF. In DNA form, the CDR3 reads TGTGCCAGCAGTGCAACGGGACAAGCCTACAATGAGCAGTTCTTC. Full variable domain (outside the CDR3, taken from reference TRBV28 and TRBJ2-1): DVKVTQSSRYLVKRTGEKVFLECVQDMDHENMFWYRQDPGLGLRLIYFSYDVKMKEKGDIPEGYSVSREKKERFSLILESASTNQTSMYLCASSATGQAYNEQFFGPGTRLTVL.

This chain uses TRBV4-2 with TRBJ1-3; D remains unclear. V lost 3 bases and J 0 bases, leaving 6 bases between the germline ends. The CDR3 is made up of 14 amino acids. Germline V CDR1 and CDR2: LGHNA, YNFKEQ. This CDR3 is CASSQVGSGNTIYF. CDR3 DNA sequence: TGTGCCAGCAGCCAGGTGGGCTCTGGAAACACCATATATTTT.

V gene TRBV5-6 combines with J gene TRBJ2-4; 7 nucleotides match TRBD1. This CDR3 region has 17 residues. Trimming cost V 2 bases and J 0 bases; bases outside gene matches: 8. Germline CDR1 SGHDT, CDR2 YYEEEE. CDR3 nucleotide sequence: TGTGCCAGCAGCTTAGGGGGCCGGACGCTAGCCAAAAACATTCAGTACTTC. It yields the protein CASSLGGRTLAKNIQYF.

The CDR3 sequence is CASSFIRPGRQPQHF. The DNA for the CDR3 is TGTGCCAGCAGCTTTATCCGACCAGGCCGTCAGCCCCAGCATTTT. The rearrangement joins TRBV11-3 to TRBJ1-5; D uncertain. Trimming took 3 bases from V and 6 from J, leaving 15 bases between them. Germline CDR1 reads SGHNT; CDR2 reads YENEEA. CDR3 length: 15 residues.

The CDR3 here is CASSLEPTGNSNQPQHF. The CDR3 DNA follows: TGCGCCAGCAGCTTGGAACCGACAGGGAATAGCAATCAGCCCCAGCATTTT. The gene calls are TRBV5-1 and TRBJ1-5, with 7 bases lining up with TRBD1. Germline CDR1 is SGHRS and CDR2 is YFSETQ. The CDR3 runs 17 residues. The V segment lost 0 bases and the J segment 0 bases; nucleotides outside the gene matches: 6. The full variable domain, its missing parts supplied by reference TRBV5-1 and TRBJ1-5, is KAGVTQTPRYLIKTRGQQVTLSCSPISGHRSVSWYQQTPGQGLQFLFEYFSETQRNKGNFPGRFSGRQFSNSRSEMNVSTLELGDSALYLCASSLEPTGNSNQPQHFGDGTRLSIL.

This rearrangement joins TRBV18 to TRBJ1-5; D remains ambiguous. Germline values: CDR1 KGHSH, CDR2 LQKENI. The CDR3 has 17 amino acids. The V gene lost 4 bases and the J gene lost 7 bases, with 23 bases spanning the gap. The CDR3 DNA sequence: TGTGCCAGCTCACGCCAGGAGATCCCTATGAGCGGACAGCCCCAGCATTTT. This sequence encodes CASSRQEIPMSGQPQHF. Looking up the rest from reference TRBV18 and TRBJ1-5 gives the full variable domain: NAGVMQNPRHLVRRRGQEARLRCSPMKGHSHVYWYRQLPEEGLKFMVYLQKENIIDESGMPKERFSAEFPKEGPSILRIQQVVRGDSAAYFCASSRQEIPMSGQPQHFGDGTRLSIL.

This sequence joins TRBV28 and TRBJ1-4; the D is unclear. V shed 2 bases and J shed 5 bases, with 12 bases lying between them. The CDR3 has 15 amino acids. Germline-derived CDR1 and CDR2 are MDHEN and SYDVKM. CDR3 residues: CASSLPDGGNEKLFF. DNA for the CDR3: TGTGCCAGCAGTTTACCGGACGGAGGAAATGAAAAACTGTTTTTT.